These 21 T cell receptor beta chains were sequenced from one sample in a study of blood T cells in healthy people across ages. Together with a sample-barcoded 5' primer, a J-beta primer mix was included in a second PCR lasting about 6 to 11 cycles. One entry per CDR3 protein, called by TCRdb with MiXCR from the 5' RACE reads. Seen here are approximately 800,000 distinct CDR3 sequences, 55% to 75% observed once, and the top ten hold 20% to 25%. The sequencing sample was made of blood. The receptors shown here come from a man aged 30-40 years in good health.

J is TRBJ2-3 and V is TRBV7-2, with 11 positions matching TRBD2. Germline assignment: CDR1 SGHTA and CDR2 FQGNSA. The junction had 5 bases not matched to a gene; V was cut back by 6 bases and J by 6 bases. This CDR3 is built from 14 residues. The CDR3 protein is CASSFSGGGDTQYF. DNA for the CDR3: TGTGCCAGCAGTTTTAGCGGGGGGGGGGATACGCAGTATTTT.

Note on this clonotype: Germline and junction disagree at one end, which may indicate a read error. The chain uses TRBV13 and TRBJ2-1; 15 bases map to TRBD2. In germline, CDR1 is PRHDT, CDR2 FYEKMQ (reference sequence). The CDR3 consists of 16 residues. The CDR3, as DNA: TGTGCCAGCAGCCTAGGGACTAGCGGGGGGAGAGGTGAGCAGTTCTTC. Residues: CASSLGTSGGRGEQFF.

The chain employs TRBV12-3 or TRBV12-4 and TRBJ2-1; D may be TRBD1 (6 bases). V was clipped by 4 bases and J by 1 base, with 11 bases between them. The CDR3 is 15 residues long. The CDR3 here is CASSSSGASYNEQFF. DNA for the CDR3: TGTGCCAGCAGTTCCTCAGGGGCTTCCTACAATGAGCAGTTCTTC.

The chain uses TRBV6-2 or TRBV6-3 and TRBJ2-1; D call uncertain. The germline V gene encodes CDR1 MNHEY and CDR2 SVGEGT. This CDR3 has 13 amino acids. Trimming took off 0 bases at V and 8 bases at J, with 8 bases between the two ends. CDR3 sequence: CASSYSNVDEQFF. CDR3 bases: TGTGCCAGCAGTTACTCGAACGTCGATGAGCAGTTCTTC.

CDR3 bases: TGTGCCAGCAGTCTCGGACCCAGGGGCGGCTCCTATAATTCACCCCTCCACTTT. Its protein is CASSLGPRGGSYNSPLHF. The V and J genes are TRBV6-2 or TRBV6-3 and TRBJ1-6; D is possibly TRBD1 (6 bases). Trimming left V 5 bases short and J 0 bases short, with 17 bases between. This CDR3 has 18 amino acids. Germline loops: CDR1 MNHEY, CDR2 SVGEGT.

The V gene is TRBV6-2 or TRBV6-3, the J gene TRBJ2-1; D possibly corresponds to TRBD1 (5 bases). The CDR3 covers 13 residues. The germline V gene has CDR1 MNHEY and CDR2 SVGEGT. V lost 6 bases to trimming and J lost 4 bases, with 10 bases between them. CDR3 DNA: TGTGCCAGCAGACAGGACGGATACAATGAGCAGTTCTTC. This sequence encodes CASRQDGYNEQFF.

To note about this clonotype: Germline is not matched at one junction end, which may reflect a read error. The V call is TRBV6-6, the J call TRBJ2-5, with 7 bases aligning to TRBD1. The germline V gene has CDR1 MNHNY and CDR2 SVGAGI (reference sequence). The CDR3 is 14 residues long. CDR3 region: CGSRGQVYQETQYF. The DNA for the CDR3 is TGTGGCAGCAGAGGACAGGTGTACCAAGAGACCCAGTACTTC.

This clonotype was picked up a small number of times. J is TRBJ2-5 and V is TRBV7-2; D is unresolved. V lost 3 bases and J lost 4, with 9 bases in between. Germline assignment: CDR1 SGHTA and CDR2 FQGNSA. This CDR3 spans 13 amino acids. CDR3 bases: TGTGCCAGCAGCTTTTTAAGGGTAGAGACCCAGTACTTC. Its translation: CASSFLRVETQYF.

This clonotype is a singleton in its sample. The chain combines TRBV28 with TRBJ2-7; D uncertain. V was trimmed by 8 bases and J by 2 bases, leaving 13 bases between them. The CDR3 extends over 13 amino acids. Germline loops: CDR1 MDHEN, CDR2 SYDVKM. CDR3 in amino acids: CASRTLSPYEQYF. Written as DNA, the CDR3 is TGTGCCAGCCGAACTCTTAGTCCCTACGAGCAGTACTTC.

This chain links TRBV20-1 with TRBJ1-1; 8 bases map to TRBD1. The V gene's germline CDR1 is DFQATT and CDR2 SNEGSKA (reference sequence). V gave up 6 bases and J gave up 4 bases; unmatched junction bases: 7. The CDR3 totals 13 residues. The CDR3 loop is CSASTGAGTEAFF. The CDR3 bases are TGCAGTGCCTCGACAGGGGCGGGCACTGAAGCTTTCTTT.

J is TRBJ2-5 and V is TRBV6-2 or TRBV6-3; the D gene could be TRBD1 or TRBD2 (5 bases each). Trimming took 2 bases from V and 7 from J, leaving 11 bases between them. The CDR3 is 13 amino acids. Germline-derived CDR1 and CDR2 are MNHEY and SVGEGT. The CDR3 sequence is CASSYGGAVTQYF. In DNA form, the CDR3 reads TGTGCCAGCAGTTACGGGGGAGCGGTGACCCAGTACTTC.

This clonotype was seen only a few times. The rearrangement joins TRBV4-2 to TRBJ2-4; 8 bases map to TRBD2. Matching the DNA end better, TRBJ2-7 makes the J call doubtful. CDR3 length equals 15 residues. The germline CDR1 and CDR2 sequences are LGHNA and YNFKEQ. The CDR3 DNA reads TGTGCCAGCAGCCTCGGATTAGCGGGGATGTACGAGCAGTACTTC. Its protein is CASSLGLAGMYEQYF.

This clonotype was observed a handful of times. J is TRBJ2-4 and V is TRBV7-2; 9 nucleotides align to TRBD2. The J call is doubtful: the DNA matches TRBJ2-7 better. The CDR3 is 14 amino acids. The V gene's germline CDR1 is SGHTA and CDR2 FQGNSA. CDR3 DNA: TGTGCCAGCAGCCAAGGACTAGCGTTCGACGAGCAGTACTTC. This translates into CASSQGLAFDEQYF.

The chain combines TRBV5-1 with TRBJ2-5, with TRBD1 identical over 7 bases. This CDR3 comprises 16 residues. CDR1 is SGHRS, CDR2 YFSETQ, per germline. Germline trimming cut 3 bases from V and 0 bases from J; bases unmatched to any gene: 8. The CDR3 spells CASSSMRTGDQETQYF. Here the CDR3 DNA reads TGCGCCAGCAGCTCAATGAGAACAGGGGACCAAGAGACCCAGTACTTC.

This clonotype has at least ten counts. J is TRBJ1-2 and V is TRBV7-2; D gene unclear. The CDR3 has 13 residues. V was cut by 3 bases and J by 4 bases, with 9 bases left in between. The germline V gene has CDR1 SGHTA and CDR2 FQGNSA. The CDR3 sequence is CASSFAFGYGYTF. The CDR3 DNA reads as TGTGCCAGCAGCTTTGCATTTGGCTATGGCTACACCTTC. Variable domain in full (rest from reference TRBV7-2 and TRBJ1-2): GAGVSQSPSNKVTEKGKDVELRCDPISGHTALYWYRQSLGQGLEFLIYFQGNSAPDKSGLPSDRFSAERTGGSVSTLTIQRTQQEDSAVYLCASSFAFGYGYTFGSGTRLTVV.

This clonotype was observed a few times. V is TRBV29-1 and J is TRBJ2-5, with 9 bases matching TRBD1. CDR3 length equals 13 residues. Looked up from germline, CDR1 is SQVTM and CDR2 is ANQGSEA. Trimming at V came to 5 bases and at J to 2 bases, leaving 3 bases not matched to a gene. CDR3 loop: CSVRQGGQETQYF. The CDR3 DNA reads TGCAGCGTTAGACAGGGGGGGCAAGAGACCCAGTACTTC.

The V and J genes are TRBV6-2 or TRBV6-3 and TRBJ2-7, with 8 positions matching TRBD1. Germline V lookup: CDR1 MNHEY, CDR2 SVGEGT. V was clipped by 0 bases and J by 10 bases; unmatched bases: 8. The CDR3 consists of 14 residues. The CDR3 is CASSYSGQGRFQYF. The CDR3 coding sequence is TGTGCCAGCAGTTACTCAGGACAGGGCCGTTTCCAGTACTTC.

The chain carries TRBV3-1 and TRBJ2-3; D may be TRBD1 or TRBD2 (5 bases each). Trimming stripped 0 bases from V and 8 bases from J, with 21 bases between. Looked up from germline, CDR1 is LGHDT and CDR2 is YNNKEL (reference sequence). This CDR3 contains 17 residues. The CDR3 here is CASSQDETRESWGTQYF. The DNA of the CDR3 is TGTGCCAGCAGCCAAGATGAGACCAGGGAGTCTTGGGGTACGCAGTATTTT.

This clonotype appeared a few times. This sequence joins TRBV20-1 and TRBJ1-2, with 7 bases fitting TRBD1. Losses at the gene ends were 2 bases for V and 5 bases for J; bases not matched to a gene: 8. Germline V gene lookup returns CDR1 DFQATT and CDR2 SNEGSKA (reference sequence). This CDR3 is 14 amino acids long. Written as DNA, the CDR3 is TGCAGTGCTAGATTACGGGGGACAGAGTATGGCTACACCTTC. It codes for CSARLRGTEYGYTF.

Here the CDR3 DNA reads TGTGCCAGCAGCTTCTTCGGGACTGGCTACAATGAGCAGTTCTTC. Its translation: CASSFFGTGYNEQFF. This chain connects TRBV11-1 to TRBJ2-1; D possibly corresponds to TRBD2 (6 bases). Germline V gives CDR1 SGHAT, CDR2 FQDESV (reference sequence). The CDR3 is 15 amino acids. Between the trimmed V and J ends, which lost 3 bases and 3 bases, there was a span of 12 bases.

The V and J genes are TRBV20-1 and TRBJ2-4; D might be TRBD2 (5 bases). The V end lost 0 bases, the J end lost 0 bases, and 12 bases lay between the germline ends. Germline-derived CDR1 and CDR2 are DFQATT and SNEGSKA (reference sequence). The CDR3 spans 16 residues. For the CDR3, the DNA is TGCAGTGCTAGAGAGGGAGAGCGGCGAGCCAAAAACATTCAGTACTTC. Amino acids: CSAREGERRAKNIQYF.